The present TCR beta chain was sequenced within a study of control samples from healthy donors and cancer patients (dated by TCRdb to about 2020). Of note for this clone: The antigen it binds to is not known. The sample holds no much larger clone one base away, and base qualities are not on file.

Receptor amplification or capture employed the immunoSEQ multiplex PCR assay. TCRdb mirrors the immuneACCESS table, restricted to in-frame sequences. Some clones are absent from its copies; in checked studies, under half trace to an unresolved V gene, and the reason for the others is unknown. The sample includes about 160,000 clones, with around 95% observed a single time. The ten largest clones take up 8.5% of the sample. Reading from cysteine to phenylalanine, the CDR3 counts 13 amino acids. CDR3 DNA is the only sequence kept; it has 39 bases, read in frame from the first base. CDR1 is given as ENHRY and CDR2 as SYGVKD, both from the germline V gene. V is pruned by 7 bases and J by 8 bases, leaving 8 bases of the junction without a gene match.

The sequence came from a woman between 35 and 50 years old in good health. Sample: blood. The rearranged segments are TRBV10-3 and TRBJ1-5; the central 7 bases match TRBD1. CDR3 sequence: CAINRDSSEPQHF. Read as DNA, the sequence is TGTGCCATCAATAGGGACAGTTCGGAGCCCCAGCATTTT.